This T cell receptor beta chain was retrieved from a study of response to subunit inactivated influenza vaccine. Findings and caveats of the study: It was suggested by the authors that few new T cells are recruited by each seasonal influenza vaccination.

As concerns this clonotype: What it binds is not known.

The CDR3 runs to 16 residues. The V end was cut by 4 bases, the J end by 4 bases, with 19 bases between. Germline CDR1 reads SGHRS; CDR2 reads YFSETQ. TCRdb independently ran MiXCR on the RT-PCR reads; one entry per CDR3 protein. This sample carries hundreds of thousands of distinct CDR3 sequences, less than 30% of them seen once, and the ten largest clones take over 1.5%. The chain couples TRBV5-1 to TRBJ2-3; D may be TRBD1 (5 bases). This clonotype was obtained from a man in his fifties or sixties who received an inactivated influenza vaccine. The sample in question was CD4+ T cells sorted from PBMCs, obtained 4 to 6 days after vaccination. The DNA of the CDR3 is TGCGCCAGCAGCCGGCGAGGAGACAGTGTCGCAGATACGCAGTATTTT. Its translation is CASSRRGDSVADTQYF.